This T cell receptor beta chain was recorded in a study of shared clonotypes between healthy human individuals. Study information: The study used three CD4 naive, three CD4 memory, two CD8 naive and one CD8 memory plate per donor.

The germline V gene encodes CDR1 MDHEN and CDR2 SYDVKM. This CDR3 spans 15 amino acids. Trimming pared 5 bases from V and 6 bases from J, leaving 18 bases between. This clone was seen only once. Assay: immunoSEQ multiplex PCR; the TCRdb copy retains only in-frame clones and omits some. The sample includes millions of clones, about 95% seen only once; the top ten take around 1.1%. Naive CD8 cells comprised CD45RO-negative, CCR7-positively selected cells, excluding terminally differentiated effector memory CD45RA+ cells. The TCR was taken from a man between 18 and 35 years old in good health. The sample comprised naive CD8+ T cells sorted from blood. The chain combines TRBV28 with TRBJ2-3; D unclear. The CDR3 DNA follows: TGTGCCAGCAGTGTCCCAGGTTTGGTGGTGGATACGCAGTATTTT. It yields the protein CASSVPGLVVDTQYF.